Listed below are T cell receptor beta chains from one sample, sequenced in a study of regulatory T cells in long-lasting Graves disease. TCRdb used MiXCR to reprocess the multiplex PCR reads, holding one entry per CDR3 protein. Of about 460,000 distinct CDR3 sequences in the sample, roughly 15% were seen once. This sample was shared with a second study, whose subject was T cells in Graves' hyperthyroidism and ophthalmopathy.

The sample consisted of peripheral blood mononuclear cells (PBMCs), taken at new diagnosis, from a patient treated with antithyroid drugs. Receptors originate from a woman between 50 and 59 years old with Graves disease. CDR3s include the opening cysteine and the closing phenylalanine or tryptophan. D genes are given only for firm matches. Clone size, where shown, is once, few, many, or a class for clones that have expanded.

TRBJ2-3 | few | NA | TRBV5-1 | TGCGCCAGCAGCTTGTACCTTAGCACAGATACGCAGTATTTT | CASSLYLSTDTQYF
TRBJ1-1 | NA | TRBD1 | TRBV7-9 | TGTGCCAGCAGCTCTGACAGGGTGACTGAAGCTTTCTTT | CASSSDRVTEAFF
TRBJ1-1 | many | TRBD1 | TRBV12-3/TRBV12-4 | TGTGCCAGCAGTTACCACTATACAGGGGGACGAAACACTGAAGCTTTCTTT | CASSYHYTGGRNTEAFF
TRBJ2-1 | many | TRBD2 | TRBV11-2 | TGTGCCAGCAGCTTAGGAGGACTAGCGGAGGGGGGTGAGCAGTTCTTC | CASSLGGLAEGGEQFF
TRBJ2-5 | many | TRBD1 | TRBV12-3/TRBV12-4 | TGTGCCAGCCGCACCGACAGGGAAGAGACCCAGTACTTC | CASRTDREETQYF
TRBJ2-7 | many | TRBD2 | TRBV7-3 | TGTGCCAGCAGTACCGGGGGAGGGGTAGGCGAGCAGTACTTC | CASSTGGGVGEQYF
TRBJ2-1 | many | NA | TRBV5-1 | TGCGCCAGCAGCTTGGACGGGACCGTTGTCTGGCAGTTCTTC | CASSLDGTVVWQFF
TRBJ2-2 | many | NA | TRBV24-1 | TGTGCCACCAGTGATTTCGGTCCGAACACCGGGGAGCTGTTTTTT | CATSDFGPNTGELFF
TRBJ2-2 | NA | NA | TRBV5-1 | TGCGCCAGCAGCCCCGCCCTCGGGGCGAACACCGGGGAGCTGTTTTTT | CASSPALGANTGELFF
TRBJ2-3 | NA | TRBD2 | TRBV30 | TGTGCCTGGAGTCCGGGACTAGCGGGAGGGTCAGATACGCAGTATTTT | CAWSPGLAGGSDTQYF
TRBJ1-5 | many | TRBD1 | TRBV20-1 | TGCAGTGCTAGAGAGAGGGGACAGGGCGTTTGGGGCAATCAGCCCCAGCATTTT | CSARERGQGVWGNQPQHF
TRBJ2-7 | NA | TRBD2 | TRBV19 | TGTGCCAGTACCCCAGGGCCTAGCGGGAGTTCTTACGAGCAGTACTTC | CASTPGPSGSSYEQYF
TRBJ1-3 | many | NA | TRBV12-3/TRBV12-4 | TGTGCCAGCAGTTTCCACAGGGATGGAAACACCATATATTTT | CASSFHRDGNTIYF
TRBJ2-1 | many | NA | TRBV29-1 | TGCAGCGTTGACCACACGGCGAGCTTCTCCTACAATGAGCAGTTCTTC | CSVDHTASFSYNEQFF
TRBJ2-1 | many | TRBD2 | TRBV3-1 | TGTGCCAGCAGCCCCGGGACTAGCGGGAAAGATGAGCAGTTCTTC | CASSPGTSGKDEQFF
TRBJ2-2 | few | TRBD1 | TRBV3-1 | TGTGCCAGCAGCCAAGCGGCGACAGGGGCCAACACCGGGGAGCTGTTTTTT | CASSQAATGANTGELFF
TRBJ1-5 | NA | NA | TRBV19 | TGTGCCAGTAGTATAGGACCTTATAGCAATCAGCCCCAGCATTTT | CASSIGPYSNQPQHF
TRBJ1-4 | NA | NA | TRBV4-1 | TGCGCCAGCAGCTGGGGCAGCCTCTCTGAAAAACTGTTTTTT | CASSWGSLSEKLFF
TRBJ2-1 | few | TRBD2 | TRBV3-1 | TGTGCCAGCAGCCAAATGAGGGGACTACACAATGAGCAGTTCTTC | CASSQMRGLHNEQFF
TRBJ2-1 | many | NA | TRBV7-9 | TGTGCCAGCAGCTTTAAGTTAAATGAGCAGTTCTTC | CASSFKLNEQFF
TRBJ2-1 | NA | TRBD2 | TRBV6-5 | TGTGCCAGCAGTTACCCAAAACTAGCGGGAGCCTTCTACAATGAGCAGTTCTTC | CASSYPKLAGAFYNEQFF
TRBJ2-1 | many | TRBD1 | TRBV14 | TGTGCCAGCAGCCAAATGCTCGGGACAGACTTATACAATGAGCAGTTCTTC | CASSQMLGTDLYNEQFF
TRBJ1-5 | NA | TRBD1 | TRBV18 | TGTGCCAGCTCACCACAGGGGGCTATTCAGCCCCAGCATTTT | CASSPQGAIQPQHF
TRBJ2-3 | NA | TRBD2 | TRBV11-1 | TGTGCCAGCAGCTTAGAAGGACTAGCGGGACCGACAGATACGCAGTATTTT | CASSLEGLAGPTDTQYF
TRBJ2-7 | many | TRBD1 | TRBV7-2 | TGTGCCAGCAGCCCCACCGGGACAGGGCCCTACGAGCAGTACTTC | CASSPTGTGPYEQYF
TRBJ2-4 | many | NA | TRBV2 | TGTGCCAGCATCCCAGAACTAGCCAAAAACATTCAGTACTTC | CASIPELAKNIQYF
TRBJ1-4 | NA | NA | TRBV2 | TGTGCCAGCAGTGAAGAGGGTCGTACTAATGAAAAACTGTTTTTT | CASSEEGRTNEKLFF
TRBJ2-2 | NA | TRBD1 | TRBV2 | TGTGCCAGCAGTCCGGGACAGGTGGTGGCCGGGGAGCTGTTTTTT | CASSPGQVVAGELFF
TRBJ1-3 | NA | TRBD1 | TRBV7-2 | TGTGCCAGCAGCCATGACAGGGTTGCTAACACCATATATTTT | CASSHDRVANTIYF
TRBJ1-1 | many | NA | TRBV19 | TGTGCCAGTAGTATCGGGACCCAGAACACTGAAGCTTTCTTT | CASSIGTQNTEAFF
TRBJ1-1 | many | NA | TRBV6-2/TRBV6-3 | TGTGCCAGCAGTTACCCCACTGAAGCTTTCTTT | CASSYPTEAFF
TRBJ2-3 | few | TRBD2 | TRBV3-1 | TGTGCCAGCAGCCAAGGCGTTAGCGGGAGTACCACAGATACGCAGTATTTT | CASSQGVSGSTTDTQYF
TRBJ1-1 | few | NA | TRBV28 | TGTGCCAGCAGTTTAGTTGGGCCGGCGAACACTGAAGCTTTCTTT | CASSLVGPANTEAFF
TRBJ2-2 | many | NA | TRBV11-1 | TGTGCCAGCAGCGGGGGGATAGGTCACACCGGGGAGCTGTTTTTT | CASSGGIGHTGELFF
TRBJ2-7 | many | NA | TRBV10-3 | TGTGCCATCAGCAACGCCGGACAGAGCGGCTACGAGCAGTACTTC | CAISNAGQSGYEQYF
TRBJ2-2 | NA | NA | TRBV6-5 | TGTGCCAGCAGTTACGGGGGTGGGGCGGGCGCGAACACCGGGGAGCTGTTTTTT | CASSYGGGAGANTGELFF
TRBJ2-2 | once | TRBD2 | TRBV10-3 | TGTGCCAGCGGACTAGTCGGGGTCGGGGAGCTGTTTTTT | CASGLVGVGELFF
TRBJ1-5 | few | NA | TRBV29-1 | TGCAGCGTACGACCAGGGGACGGTCAGCCCCAGCATTTT | CSVRPGDGQPQHF
TRBJ2-7 | NA | NA | TRBV25-1 | TGTGCCAGCAGTGACGGCGGGACCGTTTACGAGCAGTACTTC | CASSDGGTVYEQYF